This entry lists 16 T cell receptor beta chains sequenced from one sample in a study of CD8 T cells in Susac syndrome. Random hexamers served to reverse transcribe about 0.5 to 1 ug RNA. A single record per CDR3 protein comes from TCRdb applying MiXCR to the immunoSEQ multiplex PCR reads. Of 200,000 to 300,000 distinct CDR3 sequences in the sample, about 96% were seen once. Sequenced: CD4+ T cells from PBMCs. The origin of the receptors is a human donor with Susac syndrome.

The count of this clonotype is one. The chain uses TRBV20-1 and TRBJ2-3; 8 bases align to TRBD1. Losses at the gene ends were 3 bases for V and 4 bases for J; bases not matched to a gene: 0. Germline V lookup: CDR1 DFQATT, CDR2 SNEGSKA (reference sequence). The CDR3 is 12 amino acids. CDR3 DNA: TGCAGTGCTAGGACAGGGGCAGATACGCAGTATTTT. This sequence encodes CSARTGADTQYF.

In DNA, the CDR3 is TGTGCCAGCGCGGTAAATACCGGTTTTGTTGGCTACACCTTC. Translated, it gives CASAVNTGFVGYTF. The chain combines TRBV7-2 with TRBJ1-2; no firm D call. Germline CDR1 reads SGHTA; CDR2 reads FQGNSA. The CDR3 length is 14 residues. V shed 8 bases and J shed 7 bases, with 20 bases lying between them. The full variable domain, with the rest looked up from reference TRBV7-2 and TRBJ1-2, is GAGVSQSPSNKVTEKGKDVELRCDPISGHTALYWYRQSLGQGLEFLIYFQGNSAPDKSGLPSDRFSAERTGGSVSTLTIQRTQQEDSAVYLCASAVNTGFVGYTFGSGTRLTVV.

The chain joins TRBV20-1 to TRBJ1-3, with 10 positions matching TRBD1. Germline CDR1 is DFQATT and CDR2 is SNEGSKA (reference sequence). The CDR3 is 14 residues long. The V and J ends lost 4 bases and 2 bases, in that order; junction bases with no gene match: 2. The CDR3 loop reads CSAIGQGAGNTIYF. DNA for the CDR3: TGCAGTGCTATAGGACAGGGGGCTGGAAACACCATATATTTT.

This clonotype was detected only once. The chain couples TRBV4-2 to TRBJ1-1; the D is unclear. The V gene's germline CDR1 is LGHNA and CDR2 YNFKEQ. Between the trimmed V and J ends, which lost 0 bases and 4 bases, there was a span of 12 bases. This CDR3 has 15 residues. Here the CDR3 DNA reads TGTGCCAGCAGCCAAGAGAGGGAGACGGGCACTGAAGCTTTCTTT. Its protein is CASSQERETGTEAFF.

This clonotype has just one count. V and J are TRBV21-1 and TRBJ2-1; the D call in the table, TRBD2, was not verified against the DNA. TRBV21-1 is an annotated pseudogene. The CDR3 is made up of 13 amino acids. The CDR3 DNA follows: TGTGCCAGCAGCAAAGGGAGGGAGGGGCAAAAGTTCTTC. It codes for CASSKGREGQKFF.

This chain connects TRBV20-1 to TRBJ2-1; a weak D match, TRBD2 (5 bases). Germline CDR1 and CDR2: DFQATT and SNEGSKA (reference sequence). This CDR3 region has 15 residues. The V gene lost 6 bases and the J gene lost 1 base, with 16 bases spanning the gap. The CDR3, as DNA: TGCAGTGCCCCCCTGGGTACTAGTTCCTACAATGAGCAGTTCTTC. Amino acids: CSAPLGTSSYNEQFF.

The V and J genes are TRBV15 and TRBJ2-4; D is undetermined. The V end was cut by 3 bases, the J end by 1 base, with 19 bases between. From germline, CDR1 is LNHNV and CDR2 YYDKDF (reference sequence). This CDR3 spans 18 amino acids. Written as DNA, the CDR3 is TGTGCCACCAGCAGGATTCGGGCGGCGCTGACTGCCAAAAACATTCAGTACTTC. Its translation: CATSRIRAALTAKNIQYF.

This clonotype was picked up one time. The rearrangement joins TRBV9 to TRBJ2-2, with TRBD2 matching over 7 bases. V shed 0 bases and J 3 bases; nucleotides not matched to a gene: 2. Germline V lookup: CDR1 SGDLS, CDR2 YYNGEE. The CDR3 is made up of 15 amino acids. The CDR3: CASSVVAGYTGELFF. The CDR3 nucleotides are TGTGCCAGCAGCGTAGTAGCGGGTTACACCGGGGAGCTGTTTTTT.

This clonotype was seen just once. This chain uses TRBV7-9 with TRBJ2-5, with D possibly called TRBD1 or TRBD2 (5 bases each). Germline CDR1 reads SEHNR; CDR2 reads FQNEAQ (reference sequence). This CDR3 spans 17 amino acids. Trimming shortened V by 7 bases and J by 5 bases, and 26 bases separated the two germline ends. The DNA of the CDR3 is TGTGCCAGCATGAGGGGAATGCAGGCTTCATCGGGGGAGACCCAGTACTTC. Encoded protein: CASMRGMQASSGETQYF.

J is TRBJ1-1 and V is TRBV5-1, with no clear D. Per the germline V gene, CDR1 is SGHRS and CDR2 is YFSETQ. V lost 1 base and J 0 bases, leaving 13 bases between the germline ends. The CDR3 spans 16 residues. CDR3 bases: TGCGCCAGCAGCTTGTGGTCAGAACTCATGAACACTGAAGCTTTCTTT. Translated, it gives CASSLWSELMNTEAFF.

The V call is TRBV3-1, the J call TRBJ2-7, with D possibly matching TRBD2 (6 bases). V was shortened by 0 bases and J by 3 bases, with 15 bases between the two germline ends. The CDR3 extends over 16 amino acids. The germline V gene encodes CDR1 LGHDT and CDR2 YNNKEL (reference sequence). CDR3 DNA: TGTGCCAGCAGCCAAGAGCCAACTAGCCGAGGCTACGAGCAGTACTTC. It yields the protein CASSQEPTSRGYEQYF.

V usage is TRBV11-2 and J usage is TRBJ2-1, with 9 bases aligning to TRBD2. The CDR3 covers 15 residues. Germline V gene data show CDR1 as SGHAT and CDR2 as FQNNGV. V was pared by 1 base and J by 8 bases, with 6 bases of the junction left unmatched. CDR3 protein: CASSLGAGGPDEQFF. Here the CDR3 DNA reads TGTGCCAGCAGCTTAGGAGCGGGAGGTCCCGATGAGCAGTTCTTC.

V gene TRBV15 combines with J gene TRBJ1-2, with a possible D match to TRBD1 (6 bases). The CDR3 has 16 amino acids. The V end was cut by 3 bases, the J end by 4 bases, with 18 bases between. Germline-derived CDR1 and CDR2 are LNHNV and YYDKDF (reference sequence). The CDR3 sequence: CATSSTPRAGAYGYTF. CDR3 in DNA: TGTGCCACCAGCAGCACGCCCAGGGCGGGGGCCTATGGCTACACCTTC.

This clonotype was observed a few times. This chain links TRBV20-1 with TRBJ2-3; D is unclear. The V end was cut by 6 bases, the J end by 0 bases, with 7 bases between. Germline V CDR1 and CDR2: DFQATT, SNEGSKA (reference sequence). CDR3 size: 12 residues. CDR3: CSAPYSTDTQYF. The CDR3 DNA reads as TGCAGTGCCCCCTATAGCACAGATACGCAGTATTTT.

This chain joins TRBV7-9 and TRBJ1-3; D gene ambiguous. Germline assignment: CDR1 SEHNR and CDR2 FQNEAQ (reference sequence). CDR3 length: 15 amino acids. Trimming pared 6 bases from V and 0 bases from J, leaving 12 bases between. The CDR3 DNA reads TGTGCCAGCAGTCGCGACACTAACTCTGGAAACACCATATATTTT. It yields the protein CASSRDTNSGNTIYF. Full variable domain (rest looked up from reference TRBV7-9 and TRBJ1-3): DTGVSQNPRHKITKRGQNVTFRCDPISEHNRLYWYRQTLGQGPEFLTYFQNEAQLEKSRLLSDRFSAERPKGSFSTLEIQRTEQGDSAMYLCASSRDTNSGNTIYFGEGSWLTVV.

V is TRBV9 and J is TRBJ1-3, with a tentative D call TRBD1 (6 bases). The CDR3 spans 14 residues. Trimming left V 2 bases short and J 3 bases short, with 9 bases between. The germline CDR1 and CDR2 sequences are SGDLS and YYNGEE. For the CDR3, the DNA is TGTGCCAGCAGCGTTTCAGGGGTTGGAAACACCATATATTTT. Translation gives CASSVSGVGNTIYF.